These 22 T cell receptor beta chains came from one sample sequenced in a study of blood T cell repertoires in COVID-19. Only in-frame clones appear in the TCRdb table, and some are missing; sequencing was by immunoSEQ multiplex PCR. The table has about 150,000 clones, around 84% seen once. Sequences were obtained from peripheral blood. The receptors come from a woman in her fifties or sixties with acute or convalescent COVID-19.

V is TRBV5-6 and J is TRBJ2-5, with D possibly matching TRBD2 (6 bases). Germline-derived CDR1 and CDR2 are SGHDT and YYEEEE. Trimming pared 1 base from V and 2 bases from J, leaving 15 bases between. The CDR3 runs to 16 residues. The CDR3 protein is CASSLLSQGGQETQYF. The CDR3 coding sequence is TGTGCCAGCAGCTTGCTATCCCAGGGAGGTCAAGAGACCCAGTACTTC.

The rearrangement links TRBV7-2 to TRBJ1-2; tentative D call: TRBD1 (5 bases). Germline lookup yields CDR1 SGHTA and CDR2 FQGNSA. The CDR3 has 15 amino acids. Trimming stripped 1 base from V and 2 bases from J, with 11 bases between. The DNA of the CDR3 is TGTGCCAGCAGCTTAGGGGGCGGTATGAACTATGGCTACACCTTC. Its protein product is CASSLGGGMNYGYTF.

The V gene is TRBV19, the J gene TRBJ2-3, with D maybe TRBD1 (6 bases). The V gene's germline CDR1 is LNHDA and CDR2 SQIVND (reference sequence). Trimming cost V 3 bases and J 0 bases, with 10 bases left between them. CDR3 length equals 15 residues. The CDR3 is CASSIRGTSTDTQYF. DNA for the CDR3: TGTGCCAGTAGTATCAGGGGCACAAGCACAGATACGCAGTATTTT.

This rearrangement joins TRBV2 to TRBJ1-4; 11 nucleotides line up with TRBD1. V dropped 5 bases and J dropped 8; count of bases not matched to a gene: 4. This CDR3 spans 14 amino acids. The germline V gene has CDR1 SNHLY and CDR2 FYNNEI. The chain's CDR3 is CASSPDRGREKLFF. The CDR3 region has the DNA TGTGCCAGCAGTCCGGACAGGGGGCGCGAAAAACTGTTTTTT.

The rearrangement joins TRBV5-1 to TRBJ2-1; 9 bases line up with TRBD1. The germline V gene has CDR1 SGHRS and CDR2 YFSETQ. The V and J ends lost 3 bases and 8 bases, in that order; junction bases with no gene match: 18. CDR3 length: 18 amino acids. CDR3 residues: CASSSTGLLQGAVDEQFF. CDR3 DNA sequence: TGCGCCAGCAGCTCCACGGGTCTATTACAGGGGGCAGTCGATGAGCAGTTCTTC.

This chain links TRBV7-2 with TRBJ2-1; 11 bases are shared with TRBD2. Trimming removed 5 bases from V and 10 bases from J; junction bases left unmatched: 10. CDR3 size: 15 residues. CDR1 is SGHTA, CDR2 FQGNSA, per germline. The CDR3 sequence: CASSPRSGGDLEQFF. CDR3 nucleotide sequence: TGTGCCAGCAGCCCCCGTAGCGGGGGGGACCTGGAGCAGTTCTTC.

V and J are TRBV6-5 and TRBJ2-7, with a possible D match to TRBD1 (5 bases). Germline V gene sequence: CDR1 MNHEY, CDR2 SVGAGI. The V end was cut by 0 bases, the J end by 2 bases, with 8 bases between. The CDR3 is 14 amino acids. The chain's CDR3 is CASSYSPGPYEQYF. In DNA, the CDR3 is TGTGCCAGCAGTTACTCCCCAGGGCCCTACGAGCAGTACTTC.

This sequence joins TRBV2 and TRBJ2-5; D possibly corresponds to TRBD2 (6 bases). The germline V gene has CDR1 SNHLY and CDR2 FYNNEI. This CDR3 spans 10 amino acids. Trimming took off 8 bases at V and 5 bases at J, with 6 bases between the two ends. CDR3 sequence: CASGRETQYF. The CDR3 bases are TGTGCCAGCGGGAGGGAGACCCAGTACTTC.

V is TRBV11-2 and J is TRBJ2-7; D remains ambiguous. Trimming took off 0 bases at V and 2 bases at J, with 11 bases between the two ends. Germline V gene sequence: CDR1 SGHAT, CDR2 FQNNGV. This CDR3 comprises 15 residues. The CDR3, as DNA: TGTGCCAGCAGCTTAGATCCCGCGCGGCCCTACGAGCAGTACTTC. As protein: CASSLDPARPYEQYF.

J is TRBJ2-7 and V is TRBV2; D remains ambiguous. V was clipped by 9 bases and J by 0 bases, with 12 bases between them. Germline loops: CDR1 SNHLY, CDR2 FYNNEI. CDR3 length equals 13 residues. CDR3 nucleotides: TGTGCCAGTTCGGCGCGGAACTCCTACGAGCAGTACTTC. Translation gives CASSARNSYEQYF.

The V gene is TRBV19, the J gene TRBJ1-6; D possibly corresponds to TRBD1 (6 bases). CDR3 length equals 16 residues. Trimming took off 3 bases at V and 6 bases at J, with 15 bases between the two ends. Germline CDR1 and CDR2: LNHDA and SQIVND (reference sequence). This CDR3 reads CASSIAGDGVNSPLHF. The CDR3 region has the DNA TGTGCCAGTAGTATCGCAGGGGACGGGGTTAATTCACCCCTCCACTTT.

The chain has TRBV7-2 and TRBJ2-3, with a tentative D call TRBD2 (6 bases). V was clipped by 5 bases and J by 2 bases, with 14 bases between them. Germline assignment: CDR1 SGHTA and CDR2 FQGNSA. This CDR3 contains 15 residues. CDR3 residues: CASSPGGAFTDTQYF. The CDR3 DNA follows: TGTGCCAGCAGCCCCGGAGGGGCGTTCACAGATACGCAGTATTTT.

J is TRBJ2-7 and V is TRBV6-5; 9 nucleotides match TRBD1. Germline-derived CDR1 and CDR2 are MNHEY and SVGAGI. With V trimmed by 6 bases and J by 4 bases, 4 bases remained unmatched. CDR3 length equals 13 residues. The CDR3 is CASSWDRDYEQYF. CDR3 in DNA: TGTGCCAGCAGCTGGGACAGGGATTACGAGCAGTACTTC.

V and J are TRBV1 and TRBJ2-7; the listed D gene, TRBD2, was not tested against the DNA. TRBV1 represents a pseudogene. This CDR3 spans 13 amino acids. The CDR3 here is CTSSHMRGHEQYF. Here the CDR3 DNA reads TGCACCAGCAGCCACATGCGGGGCCACGAGCAGTACTTC.

This chain joins TRBV19 and TRBJ2-2; D unresolved. The CDR3 loop spans 12 amino acids. Looked up from germline, CDR1 is LNHDA and CDR2 is SQIVND (reference sequence). Trimming pared 3 bases from V and 6 bases from J, leaving 5 bases between. The CDR3 DNA is TGTGCCAGTAGTATCCATCCCGGGGAGCTGTTTTTT. Its translation: CASSIHPGELFF.

CDR3 nucleotide sequence: TGTGCCAGCACTGACAGGGGAAGGTTAACTGAAGCTTTCTTT. It is translated as CASTDRGRLTEAFF. This sequence joins TRBV2 and TRBJ1-1, with 8 bases aligning to TRBD1. V gave up 7 bases and J gave up 5 bases; unmatched junction bases: 9. The CDR3 is 14 residues long. Germline lookup yields CDR1 SNHLY and CDR2 FYNNEI.

This clone was counted a single time. The rearrangement joins TRBV5-4 to TRBJ1-1; 8 bases line up with TRBD1. The ends lost 4 bases at V and 6 bases at J; junction bases unmatched: 5. The CDR3 loop spans 13 amino acids. CDR1 is SGHNT and CDR2 is YYREEE in the germline V gene (reference sequence). The chain's CDR3 is CASSTGQGAEAFF. CDR3 bases: TGTGCCAGCAGCACTGGACAGGGAGCTGAAGCTTTCTTT.

The chain joins TRBV9 to TRBJ1-2; D is uncertain. Between the trimmed V and J ends, which lost 0 bases and 1 base, there was a span of 7 bases. Germline CDR1 reads SGDLS; CDR2 reads YYNGEE. This CDR3 region has 14 residues. The CDR3 nucleotides read TGTGCCAGCAGCGTAGATCTTATTAACTATGGCTACACCTTC. Translation gives CASSVDLINYGYTF.

This chain uses TRBV29-1 with TRBJ2-7; 9 nucleotides match TRBD2. The CDR3 is 12 amino acids. The junction had 1 base not matched to a gene; V was cut back by 6 bases and J by 1 base. Per germline, CDR1 SQVTM and CDR2 ANQGSEA. The CDR3 spells CSVTSGSYEQYF. Here the CDR3 DNA reads TGCAGCGTGACTAGCGGTTCCTACGAGCAGTACTTC.

This clone appeared a single time. The chain carries TRBV2 and TRBJ1-1; D is undetermined. The V end lost 4 bases, the J end lost 2 bases, and 11 bases lay between the germline ends. Germline V gene lookup returns CDR1 SNHLY and CDR2 FYNNEI. The CDR3 consists of 14 residues. CDR3 DNA: TGTGCCAGCAGTGCGTCACCGGGTAACACTGAAGCTTTCTTT. It encodes CASSASPGNTEAFF.

The chain employs TRBV5-4 and TRBJ2-2; 8 bases line up with TRBD1. Germline trimming cut 2 bases from V and 5 bases from J; bases unmatched to any gene: 5. The germline CDR1 and CDR2 sequences are SGHNT and YYREEE (reference sequence). This CDR3 comprises 15 residues. The CDR3 protein is CASSFQGARTGELFF. For the CDR3, the DNA is TGTGCCAGCAGCTTCCAGGGGGCGAGGACCGGGGAGCTGTTTTTT.

This rearrangement joins TRBV5-4 to TRBJ2-7, with 9 bases identical to TRBD1. The CDR3 is made up of 12 amino acids. Trimming took 10 bases from V and 1 from J; bases not matched to a gene: 3. Looked up from germline, CDR1 is SGHNT and CDR2 is YYREEE (reference sequence). This chain's CDR3 is CALGTGSYEQYF. The CDR3 DNA follows: TGTGCCTTGGGGACAGGGTCCTACGAGCAGTACTTC.